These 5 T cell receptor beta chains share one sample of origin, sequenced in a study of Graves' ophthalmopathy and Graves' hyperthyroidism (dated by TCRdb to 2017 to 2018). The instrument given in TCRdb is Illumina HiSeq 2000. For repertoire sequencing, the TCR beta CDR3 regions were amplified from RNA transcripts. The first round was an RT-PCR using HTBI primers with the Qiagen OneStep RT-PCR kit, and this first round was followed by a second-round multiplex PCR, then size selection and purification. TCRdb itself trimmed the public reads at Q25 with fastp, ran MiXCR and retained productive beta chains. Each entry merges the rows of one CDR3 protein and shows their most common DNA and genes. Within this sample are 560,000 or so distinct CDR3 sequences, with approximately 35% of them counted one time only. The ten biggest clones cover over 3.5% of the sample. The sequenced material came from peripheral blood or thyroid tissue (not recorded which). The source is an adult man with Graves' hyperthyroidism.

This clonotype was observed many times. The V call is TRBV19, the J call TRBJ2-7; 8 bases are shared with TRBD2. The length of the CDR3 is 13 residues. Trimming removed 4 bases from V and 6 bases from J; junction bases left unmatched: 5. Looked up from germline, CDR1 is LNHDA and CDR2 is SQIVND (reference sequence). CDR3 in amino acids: CASSTAGAFEQYF. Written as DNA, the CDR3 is TGTGCCAGTAGTACAGCGGGAGCTTTCGAGCAGTACTTC.

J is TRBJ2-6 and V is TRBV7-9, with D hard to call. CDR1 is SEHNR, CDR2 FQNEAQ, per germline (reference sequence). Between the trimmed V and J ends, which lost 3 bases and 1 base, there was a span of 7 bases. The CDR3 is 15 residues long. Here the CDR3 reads CASSFDHSGANVLTF. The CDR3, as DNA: TGTGCCAGCAGCTTCGACCATTCTGGGGCCAACGTCCTGACTTTC.

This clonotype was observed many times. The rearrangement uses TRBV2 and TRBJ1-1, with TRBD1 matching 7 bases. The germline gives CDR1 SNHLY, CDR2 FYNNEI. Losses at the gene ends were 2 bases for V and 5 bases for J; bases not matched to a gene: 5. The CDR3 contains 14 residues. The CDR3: CASSEIGQETEAFF. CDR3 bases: TGTGCCAGCAGTGAAATTGGACAGGAAACTGAAGCTTTCTTT.

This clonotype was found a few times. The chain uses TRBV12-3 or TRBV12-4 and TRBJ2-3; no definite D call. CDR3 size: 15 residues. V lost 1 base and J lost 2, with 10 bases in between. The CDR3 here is CASSLGTRPTDTQYF. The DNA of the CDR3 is TGTGCCAGCAGTTTAGGCACCCGCCCCACAGATACGCAGTATTTT.

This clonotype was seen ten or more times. DNA for the CDR3: TGTGCCAGCAGCCCCTCCGGGACAGAGGCCTACGAGCAGTACTTC. This encodes CASSPSGTEAYEQYF. This chain uses TRBV5-4 with TRBJ2-7; 7 nucleotides agree with TRBD1. The germline gives CDR1 SGHNT, CDR2 YYREEE (reference sequence). The CDR3 has 15 amino acids. J gave up 2 bases and V 4 bases, and 9 bases lay outside the gene matches.